Each of the 20 T cell receptor beta chains below was sequenced from the same sample in a study of T-cell reconstitution after alpha-beta-depleted transplantation in children. Construction of the TCRbeta library involved unique molecular identifiers. Via MiXCR, TCRdb re-called the PCR reads, giving one row per CDR3 protein. The repertoire holds about 360,000 distinct CDR3 sequences, with less than 15% as singletons. This specimen consisted of PBMCs, obtained from the stem cell graft. All receptors come from a human donor who donated a stem cell graft to a child with Fanconi anemia.

The sample holds a few counts of this clonotype. This rearrangement joins TRBV12-3 or TRBV12-4 to TRBJ2-1, with D unresolved. V lost 6 bases and J 0 bases, leaving 12 bases between the germline ends. This CDR3 has 15 residues. The DNA of the CDR3 is TGTGCCAGCAGCCCCGTTAGTAGCTCCTACAATGAGCAGTTCTTC. Amino acids: CASSPVSSSYNEQFF.

This chain joins TRBV7-8 and TRBJ2-7, with 9 bases that match TRBD1. Trimming cost V 8 bases and J 4 bases; bases outside gene matches: 6. There are 13 residues in the CDR3. Per the germline V gene, CDR1 is SGHVS and CDR2 is FQNEAQ. CDR3 sequence (DNA): TGTGCCAGCGCGGACAGGGGAGGTTACGAGCAGTACTTC. Translation gives CASADRGGYEQYF. Together with reference TRBV7-8 and TRBJ2-7, the CDR3 gives the full variable domain: GAGVSQSPRYKVAKRGQDVALRCDPISGHVSLFWYQQALGQGPEFLTYFQNEAQLDKSGLPSDRFFAERPEGSVSTLKIQRTQQEDSAVYLCASADRGGYEQYFGPGTRLTVT.

This clonotype appeared a few times. V gene TRBV20-1 combines with J gene TRBJ1-2; D perhaps matches TRBD1 (5 bases). The V gene's germline CDR1 is DFQATT and CDR2 SNEGSKA (reference sequence). The CDR3 has 15 amino acids. Trimming removed 1 base from V and 1 base from J, with 13 bases in between. The CDR3 nucleotides are TGCAGTGCTAGAGGCCCGGGACTGATTAACTATGGCTACACCTTC. Translated, it gives CSARGPGLINYGYTF.

This clonotype showed up many times. V gene TRBV27 combines with J gene TRBJ2-4, with 10 bases that match TRBD1. The CDR3 has 14 residues. The ends lost 3 bases at V and 6 bases at J; junction bases unmatched: 2. Per the germline V gene, CDR1 is MNHEY and CDR2 is SMNVEV (reference sequence). CDR3 in amino acids: CASSLDRGGNIQYF. The CDR3 nucleotides read TGTGCCAGCAGTTTGGACAGGGGGGGAAACATTCAGTACTTC.

This chain joins TRBV27 and TRBJ1-2, with D possibly being TRBD1 (5 bases). The germline CDR1 and CDR2 sequences are MNHEY and SMNVEV (reference sequence). Trimming took 7 bases from V and 8 from J, leaving 20 bases between them. This CDR3 contains 14 residues. The CDR3 protein is CASTPRSGMGGYTF. The CDR3 bases are TGTGCCAGCACACCTCGGTCAGGGATGGGCGGCTACACCTTC.

In its sample, this clonotype was seen a few times. The V gene is TRBV5-1, the J gene TRBJ2-3; TRBD2 matches at 7 bases. Germline V gene data show CDR1 as SGHRS and CDR2 as YFSETQ. J gave up 4 bases and V 4 bases, and 9 bases lay outside the gene matches. There are 15 residues in the CDR3. Here the CDR3 reads CASSPSGVSPDTQYF. The DNA of the CDR3 is TGCGCCAGCAGCCCCAGCGGGGTTTCCCCAGATACGCAGTATTTT.

The J gene is TRBJ1-4, the V gene TRBV4-3; no clear D gene. V gave up 0 bases and J gave up 0 bases, with 8 bases separating them. CDR1 is LGHNA, CDR2 YSLEER, per germline. This CDR3 is 16 amino acids long. The CDR3 DNA sequence: TGCGCCAGCAGCCAAGACTGGGGAGCAACTAATGAAAAACTGTTTTTT. Residues: CASSQDWGATNEKLFF.

There are a few counts of this clonotype. The V and J genes are TRBV5-1 and TRBJ1-2, with D possibly being TRBD1 (5 bases). CDR1 and CDR2 (germline): SGHRS, YFSETQ. The V gene lost 5 bases and the J gene lost 8 bases, with 16 bases spanning the gap. The length of the CDR3 is 13 residues. CDR3 coding DNA: TGCGCCAGCAGTACCGGGGGATTTGGAGGCTACACCTTC. It encodes CASSTGGFGGYTF.

CDR3 loop: CASSYSGGSLWSYNSPLHF. The CDR3 DNA sequence: TGTGCCAGCAGTTACTCAGGCGGGTCGTTGTGGTCCTATAATTCACCCCTCCACTTT. The V call is TRBV6-5, the J call TRBJ1-6; no firm D call. CDR1 and CDR2 from the germline V gene are MNHEY and SVGAGI. V lost 0 bases to trimming and J lost 1 base, with 16 bases between them. This CDR3 contains 19 residues.

The chain employs TRBV20-1 and TRBJ1-1, with D uncertain. This CDR3 has 13 amino acids. The germline gives CDR1 DFQATT, CDR2 SNEGSKA (reference sequence). V lost 0 bases to trimming and J lost 10 bases, with 15 bases between them. The CDR3 coding sequence is TGCAGTGCTAGAGATGGTGGAATCCACGGAGCTTTCTTT. Translating it yields CSARDGGIHGAFF.

V usage is TRBV15 and J usage is TRBJ2-1; 8 bases are a match to TRBD2. Germline loops: CDR1 LNHNV, CDR2 YYDKDF (reference sequence). With V trimmed by 7 bases and J by 12 bases, 11 bases remained unmatched. This CDR3 has 13 residues. For the CDR3, the DNA is TGTGCCACCAACGCCCCGGGGGGGCGAGGGCAGTTCTTC. Protein: CATNAPGGRGQFF. The full variable domain, rest sourced from reference TRBV15 and TRBJ2-1, is DAMVIQNPRYQVTQFGKPVTLSCSQTLNHNVMYWYQQKSSQAPKLLFHYYDKDFNNEADTPDNFQSRRPNTSFCFLDIRSPGLGDTAMYLCATNAPGGRGQFFGPGTRLTVL.

This clonotype was counted many times. The gene calls are TRBV10-2 and TRBJ2-3, with D unclear. Trimming took 4 bases from V and 4 from J, leaving 12 bases between them. Germline CDR1 is WSHSY and CDR2 is SAAADI. This CDR3 comprises 14 residues. In nucleotides, the CDR3 is TGCGCCAGCAGTGGACCTTCTTCGTCAGATACGCAGTATTTT. It is translated as CASSGPSSSDTQYF.

This chain connects TRBV7-8 to TRBJ2-6; D is unresolved. Germline assignment: CDR1 SGHVS and CDR2 FQNEAQ. Deletions cut 8 bases from V and 7 bases from J, with 9 bases between. The CDR3 is made up of 12 amino acids. Written as DNA, the CDR3 is TGTGCCAGCGGGTTTTACGCCAACGTCCTGACTTTC. Translated: CASGFYANVLTF.

The chain recombines TRBV10-3 with TRBJ2-2; D ambiguous. The germline gives CDR1 ENHRY, CDR2 SYGVKD. The CDR3 covers 11 residues. V was clipped by 3 bases and J by 8 bases, with 4 bases between them. CDR3 sequence: CAISDRGELFF. The CDR3 DNA reads as TGTGCCATCAGTGACCGAGGGGAGCTGTTTTTT.

This clonotype was seen ten or more times. This chain links TRBV12-3 or TRBV12-4 with TRBJ2-1; maybe TRBD2 (5 bases). The CDR3 is made up of 15 amino acids. V was trimmed by 1 base and J by 7 bases, leaving 14 bases between them. This chain's CDR3 is CASSLGGWTGNEQFF. In DNA form, the CDR3 reads TGTGCCAGCAGTTTAGGAGGTTGGACGGGAAATGAGCAGTTCTTC.

This clonotype was counted once. V gene TRBV30 combines with J gene TRBJ2-5; possible D gene TRBD1, 6 bases. V was cut by 5 bases and J by 5 bases, with 15 bases left in between. Per the germline V gene, CDR1 is GTSNPN and CDR2 is SVGIG (reference sequence). This CDR3 contains 13 residues. The CDR3 sequence is CAWCRGLRETQYF. CDR3 in DNA: TGTGCCTGGTGCAGGGGATTGAGGGAGACCCAGTACTTC.

The genes are TRBV4-2 and TRBJ1-6; a weak D match, TRBD1 (6 bases). This CDR3 is 14 amino acids long. Trimming shortened V by 0 bases and J by 15 bases, and 15 bases separated the two germline ends. The germline CDR1 and CDR2 sequences are LGHNA and YNFKEQ. The CDR3 nucleotides are TGTGCCAGCAGCCAAGATCGCGCCAGGGGAGTCCTCCACTTT. Protein sequence: CASSQDRARGVLHF.

This clonotype turned up a few times. The gene calls are TRBV4-3 and TRBJ2-2; 8 bases agree with TRBD1. Trimming took 0 bases from V and 5 from J; bases not matched to a gene: 8. CDR3 length: 17 residues. Germline CDR1 is LGHNA and CDR2 is YSLEER. CDR3 nucleotide sequence: TGCGCCAGCAGCCAAGAAGGGGACAGGTTTCAGACCGGGGAGCTGTTTTTT. Translating it yields CASSQEGDRFQTGELFF.

The J gene is TRBJ1-5, the V gene TRBV6-2 or TRBV6-3; 7 positions agree with TRBD1. The CDR3 runs to 16 residues. Trimming removed 6 bases from V and 2 bases from J; junction bases left unmatched: 10. The germline gives CDR1 MNHEY, CDR2 SVGEGT. The CDR3 sequence: CASSPPGGQGNQPQHF. CDR3 coding DNA: TGTGCCAGCAGCCCCCCGGGTGGACAGGGCAATCAGCCCCAGCATTTT.

This sequence joins TRBV5-1 and TRBJ2-1; D remains unclear. CDR1 is SGHRS, CDR2 YFSETQ, per germline. V lost 3 bases and J lost 8, with 12 bases in between. The CDR3 is made up of 13 amino acids. The CDR3 bases are TGCGCCAGCAGCTCGGATAGTAGGGATGAGCAGTTCTTC. This encodes CASSSDSRDEQFF.